The entry below gives a single TCR beta chain sequence along with its context. These data originate in a study of blood T cell repertoires in COVID-19. Assay used: immunoSEQ multiplex PCR; TCRdb lists only in-frame clones, some missing. Found here are some 200,000 clones, about four fifths of them singletons; the top ten hold more than 9.5%. The germline V gene has CDR1 SGHTA and CDR2 FQGTGA. This CDR3 is 15 amino acids long. V dropped 4 bases and J dropped 4 bases, with 11 bases sitting between them. This receptor was taken from a woman aged 40 to 49 with COVID-19, enrolled during active disease. Sequences were obtained from peripheral blood. The chain joins TRBV7-3 to TRBJ2-6; D possibly corresponds to TRBD2 (5 bases). As DNA, the CDR3 is TGTGCCAGCAGCTCACGGACTCTCGGGGCCAACGTCCTGACTTTC. Amino acids: CASSSRTLGANVLTF.